These T cell receptor beta chains were read from a single sample in a study of T cells after posttransplantation cyclophosphamide. Only in-frame clones appear in the TCRdb table, and some are missing; sequencing was by immunoSEQ multiplex PCR. Listed here are tens of thousands of clones without any singletons, the top ten holding 2.5% to 3%. Sequencing input: PBMCs. The receptors originated from a woman aged 60 to 75 in good health, CMV-negative, and a related stem cell transplant donor. CDR3s include the opening cysteine and the closing phenylalanine or tryptophan.

>TRBJ2-5|TRBV5-4
CASRLAGGLETQYF
>TRBJ1-1|TRBV7-9
CASKGPFMNTEAFF
>TRBJ2-1|TRBV6-1
CASALGGYNEQFF
>TRBJ1-4|TRBV5-1
CASSLGGGNEKLFF
>TRBJ2-3|TRBV9
CASIPGQGGDTQYF
>TRBJ2-7|TRBV12-3/TRBV12-4
CASRHPRTERQYF
>TRBJ1-4|TRBV7-9
CASSLVQGKKLFF
>TRBJ2-1|TRBV6-2/TRBV6-3
CASSYVYGYNEQFF
>TRBJ2-7|TRBV19
CASSRETSVYEQYF
>TRBJ2-5|TRBV5-1
CASSLEPRAGGGETQYF
>TRBJ2-2|TRBV7-3
CASSPFGDRGAGELFF
>TRBJ2-7|TRBV12-3/TRBV12-4
CASSLSGRGAYEQYF
>TRBJ1-2|TRBV28
CASSPTGTGDGYTF
>TRBJ2-7|TRBV11-2
CASSLLAGVSEQYF
>TRBJ1-1|TRBV12-3/TRBV12-4
CASSKTGNTEAFF
>TRBJ1-4|TRBV7-6
CASSSRDRVEKLFF
>TRBJ1-5|TRBV6-2/TRBV6-3
CASSSLPGGWGNQPQHF
>TRBJ1-5|TRBV19
CASSNTGGASQPQHF